The sequence of this TCR beta chain was determined in a study of T cell responses to AZD1222 COVID-19 vaccine. Sequenced by immunoSEQ multiplex PCR; TCRdb stores in-frame clones only, minus some. The sample lists about 85,000 clones; about 90% were seen once. Whole-study findings and limits: White British ancestry dominated among donors, who included more females, and clonal diversity was possibly underestimated. Repertoire sampling happened only post peak T cell response. Vaccination with two AZD1222 doses was followed by a rise in Spike-specific TCR breadth and depth. Spike-wide coverage was observed for vaccine-associated CD4 TCRs, with dominant responses at 160-218 and 743-854.

On this clone itself: Its antigen is still unknown.

Germline loops: CDR1 MNHEY, CDR2 SVGAGI. The V end lost 5 bases, the J end lost 10 bases, and 17 bases lay between the germline ends. CDR3 length: 13 residues. This clonotype was sampled from an adult in good health. Sequenced here: peripheral blood, sampled on day 0 of AZD1222 vaccination. The chain is built from TRBV6-5 and TRBJ1-1; possible D gene TRBD1, 5 bases. The CDR3 protein is CASSNPGPGGAFF. The DNA for the CDR3 is TGTGCCAGCAGTAACCCGGGACCGGGGGGAGCTTTCTTT.